Listed below are T cell receptor beta chains from one sample, sequenced in a study of CD8 T cells in Susac syndrome. One entry per CDR3 protein, called by TCRdb with MiXCR from the immunoSEQ multiplex PCR reads. The top ten clones hold around 0.078% of a sample with 100,000 to 150,000 distinct CDR3 sequences, around 94% of them seen once. Sequenced sample: CD4+ T cells from PBMCs. Receptors originate from a human donor in good health. Both conserved end residues are part of each CDR3. The D gene is left open where the match is weak. Size is omitted from some rows. Given values are once, few, many or a class for expanded clones.

abundance	d_gene	v_gene	j_gene	CDR3nt	CDR3aa
.	.	TRBV12-3/TRBV12-4	TRBJ2-7	TGTGCCAGCATGAGGGGGGGCGAGCAGTACTTC	CASMRGGEQYF
once	TRBD1	TRBV15	TRBJ1-5	TGTGCCACCAGCAGAGCCGGGACAGCTATTAATCAGCCCCAGCATTTT	CATSRAGTAINQPQHF
.	.	TRBV6-2/TRBV6-3	TRBJ2-7	TGTGCCAGCAGAACGTTGTCCTACGAGCAGTACTTC	CASRTLSYEQYF
.	TRBD1	TRBV20-1	TRBJ1-6	TGCAGTGCGCGTTTAGACAGGGATTCACCCCTCCACTTT	CSARLDRDSPLHF
.	.	TRBV7-2	TRBJ1-3	TGTGCCAGCAGCTTAGACGGAGGAAACACCATATATTTT	CASSLDGGNTIYF
.	.	TRBV9	TRBJ2-7	TGTGCCAGCAGCGTGGGTAGACAGGTGATCTACGAGCAGTACTTC	CASSVGRQVIYEQYF
.	TRBD2	TRBV19	TRBJ2-1	TGTGCCAGTAGTATGAGCGGGAGCTCCTACAATGAGCAGTTCTTC	CASSMSGSSYNEQFF
once	TRBD1	TRBV7-8	TRBJ2-2	TGTGCCAGCAGCTTAAATGATGGGACAGACGCTAACACCGGGGAGCTGTTTTTT	CASSLNDGTDANTGELFF
.	.	TRBV7-2	TRBJ1-2	TGTGCCAGCAGCACCGTAGTAGGGGGAGACTATGGCTACACCTTC	CASSTVVGGDYGYTF
.	.	TRBV12-3/TRBV12-4	TRBJ1-4	TGTGCCAGCAGTCGGACCAGGGAGGAAAAACTGTTTTTT	CASSRTREEKLFF
.	.	TRBV7-2	TRBJ1-4	TGTGCCAGCAGCCGGGTACGGGGGGAAGGAACTAATGAAAAACTGTTTTTT	CASSRVRGEGTNEKLFF
once	.	TRBV2	TRBJ2-2	TGTGCCAGCAAGGGGTCCGGGGAGCTGTTTTTT	CASKGSGELFF
.	.	TRBV3-1	TRBJ1-3	TGTGCCAGCAGCCAAGGTGCTGCTGGAAACACCATATATTTT	CASSQGAAGNTIYF
.	.	TRBV7-7	TRBJ2-5	TGTGCCAGCAGTCTATCTTCGGGATACCGGGGGACCCAGTACTTC	CASSLSSGYRGTQYF
once	.	TRBV2	TRBJ2-7	TGTGCCAGCAGTGGGACTTCCTACGAGCAGTACTTC	CASSGTSYEQYF